This T cell receptor (beta chain) was retrieved from a study of T cell repertoires in cytomegalovirus infection. Germline V gene sequence: CDR1 ENHRY, CDR2 SYGVKD. CDR3 length equals 16 residues. V lost 2 bases and J 5 bases, leaving 16 bases between the germline ends. MiXCR, applied by TCRdb to the reads, yields one record per CDR3 protein. The profile shows some 680,000 distinct CDR3 sequences, about a third of them singletons. Input material: PBMCs. This chain uses TRBV10-3 with TRBJ2-1, with TRBD2 as a possible D gene (5 bases). This sequence was found in a human donor in good health (CMV status not recorded). Some clones in this sample may be carry-over from other donors' samples. The CDR3 DNA reads as TGTGCCATCAGTGAGCCGGAGGTAGCCGCGCACAATGAGCAGTTCTTC. Amino acids: CAISEPEVAAHNEQFF.